This TCR beta chain is drawn from a study of OX40 agonist ivuxolimab in advanced cancers. Whole-study context: All patients had ivuxolimab intravenously every 2 weeks at 0.01 to 10 mg/kg.

The method was immunoSEQ multiplex PCR; TCRdb's version includes in-frame clones alone and lacks a portion of them. The sample lists about 21,000 clones, roughly four fifths occurring once. Germline CDR1 is SEHNR and CDR2 is FQNEAQ (reference sequence). The CDR3 spans 19 residues. With 2 bases clipped from V and 6 bases from J, the junction kept 14 bases outside the gene matches. Study outcomes and limitations: The study found among the lowest clonal expansion in partial responders at 0.1-3.0 mg/kg.

On this clone: Antigen: not known.

The rearrangement joins TRBV7-9 to TRBJ2-1; TRBD2 matches 12 bases. Source: CD4+ or CD8+ T cells sorted from blood, taken in a trial of the OX40 agonist ivuxolimab. This receptor was identified in an adult with an advanced solid tumor such as melanoma, head and neck, liver or kidney cancer. The CDR3 DNA reads as TGTGCCAGCAGCTTACAGGGACTAGCGGGTTCCCCTATTCTCAATGAGCAGTTCTTC. Protein: CASSLQGLAGSPILNEQFF. The full variable domain, completed using reference TRBV7-9 and TRBJ2-1, is DTGVSQNPRHKITKRGQNVTFRCDPISEHNRLYWYRQTLGQGPEFLTYFQNEAQLEKSRLLSDRFSAERPKGSFSTLEIQRTEQGDSAMYLCASSLQGLAGSPILNEQFFGPGTRLTVL.